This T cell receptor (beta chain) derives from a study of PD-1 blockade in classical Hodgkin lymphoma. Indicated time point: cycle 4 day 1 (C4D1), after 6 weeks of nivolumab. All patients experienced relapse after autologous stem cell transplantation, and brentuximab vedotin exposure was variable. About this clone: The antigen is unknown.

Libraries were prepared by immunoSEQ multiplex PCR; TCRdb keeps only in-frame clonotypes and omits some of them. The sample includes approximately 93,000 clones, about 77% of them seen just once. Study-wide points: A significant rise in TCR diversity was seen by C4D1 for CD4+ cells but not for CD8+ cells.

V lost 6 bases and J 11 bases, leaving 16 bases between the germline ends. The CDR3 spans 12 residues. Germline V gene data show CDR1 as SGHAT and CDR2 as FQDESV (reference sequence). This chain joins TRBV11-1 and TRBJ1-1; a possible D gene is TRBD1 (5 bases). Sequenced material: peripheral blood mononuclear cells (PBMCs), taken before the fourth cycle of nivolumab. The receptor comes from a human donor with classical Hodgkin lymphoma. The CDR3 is CASSRDSGEAFF. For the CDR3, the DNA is TGTGCCAGCAGTCGGGACTCCGGCGAGGCTTTCTTT. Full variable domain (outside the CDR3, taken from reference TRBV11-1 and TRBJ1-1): EAEVAQSPRYKITEKSQAVAFWCDPISGHATLYWYRQILGQGPELLVQFQDESVVDDSQLPKDRFSAERLKGVDSTLKIQPAELGDSAMYLCASSRDSGEAFFGQGTRLTVV.